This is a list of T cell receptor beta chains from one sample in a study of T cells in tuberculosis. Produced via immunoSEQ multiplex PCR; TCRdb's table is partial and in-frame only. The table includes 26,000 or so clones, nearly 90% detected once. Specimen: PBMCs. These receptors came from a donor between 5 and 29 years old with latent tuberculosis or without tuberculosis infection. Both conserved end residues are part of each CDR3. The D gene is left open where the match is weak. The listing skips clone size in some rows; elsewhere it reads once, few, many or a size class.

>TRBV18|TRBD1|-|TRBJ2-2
TGTGCCAGCTCGCCTCCAGGACACGGGACAGGGGGCAAGAAGGTGACCGGGGAGCTGTTTTTT
CASSPPGHGTGGKKVTGELFF
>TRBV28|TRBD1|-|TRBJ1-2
TGTGCCAGCAGTCAGGGACAGGGGATACAAGGCTACACCTTC
CASSQGQGIQGYTF
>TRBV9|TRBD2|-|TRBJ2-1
TGTGCCAGCAGCCCTGGACTAGCGGGGTCCAATGAGCAGTTCTTC
CASSPGLAGSNEQFF
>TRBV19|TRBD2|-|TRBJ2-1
TGTGCCAGTAGTCCCTCGGCCGCGGGGGGGCTTTTCAATGAGCAGTTCTTC
CASSPSAAGGLFNEQFF
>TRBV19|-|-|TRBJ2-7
TGTGCCAGTAGTGCCTCGACAGCGTCCAGCTACGAGCAGTACTTC
CASSASTASSYEQYF
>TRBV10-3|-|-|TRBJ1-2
TGTGCCATCAGTGAGGAACAGCGGTATGGCTACACCTTC
CAISEEQRYGYTF
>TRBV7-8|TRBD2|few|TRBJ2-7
TGTGCCAGCAGCTTACAGGTCCGGGACTACCGAATCTACGAGCAGTACTTC
CASSLQVRDYRIYEQYF
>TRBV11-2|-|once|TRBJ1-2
TGTGCCACGACCCCAGGCTACAACTATGGCTACACCTTC
CATTPGYNYGYTF
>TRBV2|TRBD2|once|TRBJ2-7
TGTGCCAGCCATAGCGGGAGGAGCTCCTACGAGCAGTACTTC
CASHSGRSSYEQYF
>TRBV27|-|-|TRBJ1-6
TGTGCCAGCGGATCCGACAGAGATAATTCACCCCTCCACTTT
CASGSDRDNSPLHF
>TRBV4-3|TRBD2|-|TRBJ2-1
TGCGCCAGCAGCCAAGATGTAGCGGGGGGCTACAATGAGCAGTTCTTC
CASSQDVAGGYNEQFF
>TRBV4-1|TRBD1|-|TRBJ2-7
TGCGCCAGCAGCCAAGTTAGGACAGGGGGCGGGGAGCAGTACTTC
CASSQVRTGGGEQYF
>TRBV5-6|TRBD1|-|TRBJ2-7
TGTGCCAGCAGGAGACAGGGAATCGGGTACGAGCAGTACTTC
CASRRQGIGYEQYF
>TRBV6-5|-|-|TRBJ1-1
TGTGCCAGCAGGCCTATTGGGGGAGGAAACACTGAAGCTTTCTTT
CASRPIGGGNTEAFF
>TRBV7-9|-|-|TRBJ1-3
TGTGCCAGCAGCTTAACTAGTTACTCTGGAAACACCATATATTTT
CASSLTSYSGNTIYF
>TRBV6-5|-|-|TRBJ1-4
TGTGCCAGCAGTTACCGTGGGGGCTGGCGGGAAAAACTGTTTTTT
CASSYRGGWREKLFF
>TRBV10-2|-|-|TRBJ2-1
TGCGCCAGCAGAGAACGCTTTTTTTTAGGGGATGAGCAGTTCTTC
CASRERFFLGDEQFF
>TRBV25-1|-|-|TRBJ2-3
TGTGCCAGCAGTGACAGGTTTAGTACAGATACGCAGTATTTT
CASSDRFSTDTQYF
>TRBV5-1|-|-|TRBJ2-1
TGCGCCAGCAGCTTGGCGGTGGGCAGGGTTGAAAATGAGCAGTTCTTC
CASSLAVGRVENEQFF
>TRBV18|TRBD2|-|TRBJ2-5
TGTGCCAGCTCACCACGACGGACTAGCGGGGGGGTACAAGAGACCCAGTACTTC
CASSPRRTSGGVQETQYF
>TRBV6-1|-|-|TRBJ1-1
TGTGCCAGTGGGGGGAGAGTTGAAGCTTTCTTT
CASGGRVEAFF
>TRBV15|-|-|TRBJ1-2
TGTGCCACCAGCAACAAACAGGGCGATGGCTACACCTTC
CATSNKQGDGYTF
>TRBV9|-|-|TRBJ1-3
TGTGCCAGCAGCGGTAGTCGTAACTCTGGAAACACCATATATTTT
CASSGSRNSGNTIYF
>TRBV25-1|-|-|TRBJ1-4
TGTGCCAGCAGTGATTGGGCACAGGAGGGAAAACTGTTTTTT
CASSDWAQEGKLFF
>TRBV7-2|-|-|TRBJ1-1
TGTGCCAGCAGCTTTGGAGCGGGTAATGAAGCTTTCTTT
CASSFGAGNEAFF
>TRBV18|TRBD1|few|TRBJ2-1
TGTGCCAGCTCAGGGACAGGGAACTCCAATGAGCAGTTCTTC
CASSGTGNSNEQFF
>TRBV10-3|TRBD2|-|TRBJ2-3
TGTGCCATCAGGGGAGCGGGGTCACAAACAGATACGCAGTATTTT
CAIRGAGSQTDTQYF
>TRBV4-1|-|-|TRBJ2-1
TGCGCCAGCAGCCGAACTATACTTATCCCTTGGGAGCAGTTCTTC
CASSRTILIPWEQFF
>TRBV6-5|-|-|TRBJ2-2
TGTGCCAGCAGTCGCACAGGGTACAACGACGGGGAGCTGTTTTTT
CASSRTGYNDGELFF
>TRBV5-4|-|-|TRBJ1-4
TGTGCCAGCAGCTTGGGTAACATGGAGGAGGCGAAACTGTTTTTT
CASSLGNMEEAKLFF
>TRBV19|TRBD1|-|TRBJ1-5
TGTGCCAGTAGTATGGGACAGGGTCAGCCCCAGCATTTT
CASSMGQGQPQHF
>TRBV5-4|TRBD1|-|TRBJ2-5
TGTGCCAGCAGCCTAGGGACAGGGGGGCCATTCCAAGAGACCCAGTACTTC
CASSLGTGGPFQETQYF
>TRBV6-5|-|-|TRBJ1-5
TGTGCCAGCAGTTACTCGAGCGGAGGCAATCAGCCCCAGCATTTT
CASSYSSGGNQPQHF
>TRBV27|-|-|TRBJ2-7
TGTGCCAGCAGTTTCTGGGGAGGGGGCTACGAGCAGTACTTC
CASSFWGGGYEQYF
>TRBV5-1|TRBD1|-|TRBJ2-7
TGCGCCAGCAGCCTACCCGGGACAGCCTACGAGCAGTACTTC
CASSLPGTAYEQYF
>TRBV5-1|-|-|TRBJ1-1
TGCGCCAGCCAAGAAGGACAGCTCACTGAAGCTTTCTTT
CASQEGQLTEAFF
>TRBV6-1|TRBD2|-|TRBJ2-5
TGTGCCAGCAGCGCGACTAGCGGGGGAGAGACCCAGTACTTC
CASSATSGGETQYF
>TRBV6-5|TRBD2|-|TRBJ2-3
TGTGCCAGCAGTTCGCTAGCGGGGAGAAAAACAGATACGCAGTATTTT
CASSSLAGRKTDTQYF
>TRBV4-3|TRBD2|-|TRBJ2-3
TGCGCCAGCAGCCAAGCGGAGCGGGGGCCCACAGATACGCAGTATTTT
CASSQAERGPTDTQYF
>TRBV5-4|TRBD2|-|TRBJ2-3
TGTGCCAGCAGCCCGAGACTAGCGGGGGCCACAGATACGCAGTATTTT
CASSPRLAGATDTQYF
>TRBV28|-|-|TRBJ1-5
TGTGCCAGCCTACCCGAGAGGGATTATAGCAATCAGCCCCAGCATTTT
CASLPERDYSNQPQHF
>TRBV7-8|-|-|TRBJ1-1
TGTGCCAGCAGCTTAGACATATCGAACACTGAAGCTTTCTTT
CASSLDISNTEAFF
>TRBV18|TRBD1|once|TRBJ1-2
TGTGCCAGCACAGGGGACGGCTATGGCTACACCTTC
CASTGDGYGYTF
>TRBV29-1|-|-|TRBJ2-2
TGCAGCGTTGGCGAGACAGATGACACCGGGGAGCTGTTTTTT
CSVGETDDTGELFF
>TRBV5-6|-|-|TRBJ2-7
TGTGCCAGCAGCTTCCAGGCCTACGAGCAGTACTTC
CASSFQAYEQYF
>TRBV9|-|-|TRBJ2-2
TGTGCCAGCAGCGTAACAACTATCACCGGGGAGCTGTTTTTT
CASSVTTITGELFF
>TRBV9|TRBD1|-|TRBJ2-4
TGTGCCAGCAGCGTAGGTTTTCTCGGACAGGGGGCAAGAAACATTCAGTACTTC
CASSVGFLGQGARNIQYF
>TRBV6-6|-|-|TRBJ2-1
TGTGCCAGCAGTTACTCTTGGACTGGGAACAATGAGCAGTTCTTC
CASSYSWTGNNEQFF
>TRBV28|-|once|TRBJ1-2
TGTGCCAGCAGTTTCCGCTATGGCTACACCTTC
CASSFRYGYTF